Following are 26 T cell receptor beta chains from one sample sequenced in a study of CD8+ T cells in alopecia areata. After isolation, RNA underwent reverse transcription to generate cDNA as the sequencing template. Assay: immunoSEQ multiplex PCR; the TCRdb copy retains only in-frame clones and omits some. The top ten hold 9.5% to 12% of the sample, which has some 150,000 clones, roughly 70% seen once. The starting material was CD8+ T cells sorted from blood, obtained at week 0. The receptors here all came from a human donor with alopecia areata.

This clone was counted between two and nine times. The rearrangement links TRBV5-1 to TRBJ2-1, with 8 positions matching TRBD2. The CDR3 covers 16 residues. V lost 0 bases and J lost 7; bases outside the gene matches: 9. Germline V gene lookup returns CDR1 SGHRS and CDR2 YFSETQ. DNA for the CDR3: TGCGCCAGCAGCTTGGAGGCCGGGGGGGCTAAAAATGAGCAGTTCTTC. It yields the protein CASSLEAGGAKNEQFF.

This clone was seen only once. This chain links TRBV30 with TRBJ2-5, with 12 bases lining up with TRBD2. This CDR3 has 14 residues. Germline-derived CDR1 and CDR2 are GTSNPN and SVGIG (reference sequence). Trimming took 4 bases from V and 6 from J; bases not matched to a gene: 6. CDR3 in amino acids: CAWTPLAGGQTQYF. In nucleotides, the CDR3 is TGTGCCTGGACCCCCCTAGCGGGGGGGCAGACCCAGTACTTC.

The rearrangement uses TRBV2 and TRBJ2-1, with 9 bases aligning to TRBD1. This CDR3 contains 16 residues. In germline, CDR1 is SNHLY, CDR2 FYNNEI. V dropped 5 bases and J dropped 3; count of bases not matched to a gene: 8. CDR3 loop: CASSPGQGSFYNEQFF. CDR3 DNA: TGTGCCAGCAGTCCGGGACAGGGATCGTTCTACAATGAGCAGTTCTTC.

CDR3 sequence reads: CASSLPGKNEQFF. For the CDR3, the DNA is TGTGCCAGCAGTTTGCCCGGCAAAAATGAGCAGTTCTTC. The J gene is TRBJ2-1, the V gene TRBV6-5; D uncertain. Trimming shortened V by 4 bases and J by 7 bases, and 11 bases separated the two germline ends. This CDR3 has 13 amino acids. From germline, CDR1 is MNHEY and CDR2 SVGAGI.

This sequence joins TRBV14 and TRBJ2-1; D is possibly TRBD1 or TRBD2 (5 bases each). Looked up from germline, CDR1 is SGHDN and CDR2 is FVKESK. V was shortened by 0 bases and J by 5 bases, with 17 bases between the two germline ends. This CDR3 region has 17 residues. CDR3 residues: CASSQDFGAGNDNEQFF. CDR3 in DNA: TGTGCCAGCAGCCAAGATTTCGGGGCAGGAAACGACAATGAGCAGTTCTTC. Full variable domain (missing parts from reference TRBV14 and TRBJ2-1): EAGVTQFPSHSVIEKGQTVTLRCDPISGHDNLYWYRRVMGKEIKFLLHFVKESKQDESGMPNNRFLAERTGGTYSTLKVQPAELEDSGVYFCASSQDFGAGNDNEQFFGPGTRLTVL.

Turning to this clone: One junction end does not reproduce the germline sequence, and a read error may be involved. The chain joins TRBV23-1 to TRBJ1-2; TRBD1 is a possible D gene (5 bases). TRBV23-1 carries the ORF label, with uncertain function. The CDR3 length is 12 residues. CDR3 DNA sequence: TGCGCCAGCAGTCAATCCGGCCGGGACTCTCACTTC. This sequence encodes CASSQSGRDSHF.

CDR3 sequence reads: CASSQKHGTETYEQYF. The CDR3 DNA is TGCGCCAGCAGCCAAAAACACGGGACTGAAACCTACGAGCAGTACTTC. The chain recombines TRBV4-1 with TRBJ2-7, with D possibly being TRBD2 (6 bases). Germline-derived CDR1 and CDR2 are MGHRA and YSYEKL. With 2 bases removed from V and 2 bases from J, the gap between germline ends came to 16 bases. This CDR3 contains 16 residues.

J is TRBJ2-1 and V is TRBV4-1; no clear D. The germline V and J ends were trimmed by 0 bases and 9 bases, with 6 bases remaining between them. This CDR3 spans 12 amino acids. CDR1 and CDR2 (germline): MGHRA, YSYEKL. CDR3 bases: TGCGCCAGCAGCCAAGAGAGAATTGAGCAGTTCTTC. Translated: CASSQERIEQFF.

With respect to this clone: In this CDR3 the conserved last residue, phenylalanine or tryptophan, is missing, so a read error is likely. The V call is TRBV7-9, the J call TRBJ2-7, with TRBD1 identical over 8 bases. The length of the CDR3 is 14 residues. V lost 5 bases and J lost 4; bases outside the gene matches: 7. CDR1 is SEHNR and CDR2 is FQNEAQ in the germline V gene (reference sequence). In DNA form, the CDR3 reads TGTGCCAGCAGCCCACCGACAGGGGATTACGAGCAGTACTCC. It specifies CASSPPTGDYEQYS.

The chain recombines TRBV29-1 with TRBJ2-5; D remains unclear. This CDR3 region has 15 residues. Germline CDR1 is SQVTM and CDR2 is ANQGSEA. V was shortened by 6 bases and J by 3 bases, with 20 bases between the two germline ends. DNA for the CDR3: TGCAGCGTCGAGGTCGGACGCGCTCGGGAAGAGACCCAGTACTTC. It codes for CSVEVGRAREETQYF.

The rearrangement links TRBV5-1 to TRBJ1-2; a possible D gene is TRBD1 (5 bases). There are 16 residues in the CDR3. Germline V gene data show CDR1 as SGHRS and CDR2 as YFSETQ. The V end lost 0 bases, the J end lost 1 base, and 13 bases lay between the germline ends. The CDR3 sequence: CASSLGLDTLNYGYTF. The CDR3 DNA is TGCGCCAGCAGCTTGGGTTTGGACACCCTTAACTATGGCTACACCTTC.

For the CDR3, the DNA is TGTGCCAGCAGCGCGATGAGTAATCAGCCCCAGCATTTT. Translated: CASSAMSNQPQHF. The chain is built from TRBV7-8 and TRBJ1-5, with D uncertain. Germline CDR1 SGHVS, CDR2 FQNEAQ. The CDR3 contains 13 residues. The V end was cut by 5 bases, the J end by 4 bases, with 9 bases between. The full variable domain, rest sourced from reference TRBV7-8 and TRBJ1-5, is GAGVSQSPRYKVAKRGQDVALRCDPISGHVSLFWYQQALGQGPEFLTYFQNEAQLDKSGLPSDRFFAERPEGSVSTLKIQRTQQEDSAVYLCASSAMSNQPQHFGDGTRLSIL.

The chain employs TRBV30 and TRBJ1-2; D is undetermined. V dropped 0 bases and J dropped 5 bases, with 7 bases sitting between them. This CDR3 contains 12 residues. Looked up from germline, CDR1 is GTSNPN and CDR2 is SVGIG (reference sequence). CDR3 sequence (DNA): TGTGCCTGGAGTGTATCTGTATATGGCTACACCTTC. Protein sequence: CAWSVSVYGYTF.

The chain combines TRBV5-4 with TRBJ2-1; D unclear. The CDR3 covers 15 residues. Germline V gene data show CDR1 as SGHNT and CDR2 as YYREEE (reference sequence). Trimming removed 0 bases at V and 2 bases at J, with 9 bases between. CDR3 nucleotides: TGTGCCAGCAGCTTGGCGGCGGAGACCTACAATGAGCAGTTCTTC. This gives the protein CASSLAAETYNEQFF.

The rearrangement joins TRBV7-9 to TRBJ2-7; 9 bases line up with TRBD1. Germline V CDR1 and CDR2: SEHNR, FQNEAQ (reference sequence). V lost 5 bases, J lost 5 bases, and 7 bases stayed unmatched. The CDR3 loop spans 14 amino acids. The chain's CDR3 is CASSGRDRANEQYF. CDR3 DNA sequence: TGTGCCAGCAGCGGCCGGGACAGGGCGAACGAGCAGTACTTC. Full variable domain (rest looked up from reference TRBV7-9 and TRBJ2-7): DTGVSQNPRHKITKRGQNVTFRCDPISEHNRLYWYRQTLGQGPEFLTYFQNEAQLEKSRLLSDRFSAERPKGSFSTLEIQRTEQGDSAMYLCASSGRDRANEQYFGPGTRLTVT.

Only one count was recorded for this clone. The rearrangement joins TRBV7-9 to TRBJ2-5; D gene unclear. Trimming took 5 bases from V and 4 from J, leaving 5 bases between them. The CDR3 spans 11 residues. Germline CDR1 and CDR2: SEHNR and FQNEAQ (reference sequence). The CDR3 is CASSALETQYF. In DNA, the CDR3 is TGTGCCAGCAGCGCACTAGAGACCCAGTACTTC.

The table lists this clone with a few counts. The chain employs TRBV11-1 and TRBJ2-1, with 8 nucleotides matching TRBD1. The length of the CDR3 is 18 residues. The V gene end was trimmed by 0 bases and the J gene end by 4 bases; junction bases not matched to a gene: 11. The germline V gene has CDR1 SGHAT and CDR2 FQDESV (reference sequence). DNA for the CDR3: TGTGCCAGCAGCTTAGCGATTAAGGACAGGGTCAGGTACAATGAGCAGTTCTTC. It translates to CASSLAIKDRVRYNEQFF.

The chain carries TRBV25-1 and TRBJ2-2, with D possibly matching TRBD2 (5 bases). Germline-derived CDR1 and CDR2 are MGHDK and SYGVNS. V shed 6 bases and J shed 2 bases, with 7 bases lying between them. CDR3 size: 13 residues. The CDR3 here is CASRDSNTGELFF. In DNA form, the CDR3 reads TGTGCCAGCAGGGACTCTAACACCGGGGAGCTGTTTTTT.

A few counts support this clone. The chain links TRBV6-1 to TRBJ2-7; TRBD1 matches at 7 bases. The J segment lost 6 bases and the V segment lost 7 bases, leaving 12 bases of the junction unmatched. Germline V lookup: CDR1 MNHNS, CDR2 SASEGT. The CDR3 consists of 14 residues. CDR3 region: CASTFKDRFIEQYF. CDR3 nucleotides: TGTGCCAGCACCTTTAAGGACAGGTTTATCGAGCAGTACTTC.

The chain is built from TRBV13 and TRBJ2-1; maybe TRBD2 (5 bases). With 4 bases removed from V and 8 bases from J, the gap between germline ends came to 12 bases. Germline lookup yields CDR1 PRHDT and CDR2 FYEKMQ (reference sequence). This CDR3 contains 13 residues. In DNA, the CDR3 is TGTGCCAGCAGCTCCCTAGCTAGTTATGAGCAGTTCTTC. Translated, it gives CASSSLASYEQFF.

The chain couples TRBV5-1 to TRBJ2-7, with 8 positions matching TRBD2. Germline V gene lookup returns CDR1 SGHRS and CDR2 YFSETQ. Trimming removed 5 bases from V and 7 bases from J; junction bases left unmatched: 2. The CDR3 is 11 amino acids. CDR3 in DNA: TGCGCCAGCAGAACTAGCGGTGAGCAGTACTTC. Its protein product is CASRTSGEQYF. Supplemented by reference TRBV5-1 and TRBJ2-7, the full variable domain reads KAGVTQTPRYLIKTRGQQVTLSCSPISGHRSVSWYQQTPGQGLQFLFEYFSETQRNKGNFPGRFSGRQFSNSRSEMNVSTLELGDSALYLCASRTSGEQYFGPGTRLTVT.

The gene calls are TRBV2 and TRBJ2-6; D tentatively fits TRBD1 or TRBD2 (6 bases each). The CDR3 has 16 residues. With 5 bases removed from V and 4 bases from J, the gap between germline ends came to 15 bases. Germline V CDR1 and CDR2: SNHLY, FYNNEI. The CDR3 here is CASSPLGGHGANVLTF. CDR3 nucleotide sequence: TGTGCCAGCAGTCCCCTGGGGGGACACGGGGCCAACGTCCTGACTTTC. The full variable domain, completed using reference TRBV2 and TRBJ2-6, is EPEVTQTPSHQVTQMGQEVILRCVPISNHLYFYWYRQILGQKVEFLVSFYNNEISEKSEIFDDQFSVERPDGSNFTLKIRSTKLEDSAMYFCASSPLGGHGANVLTFGAGSRLTVL.

The chain joins TRBV29-1 to TRBJ2-1; 7 bases agree with TRBD1. V shed 6 bases, J shed 0 bases, and the junction held 11 bases outside the gene matches. Germline CDR1 and CDR2: SQVTM and ANQGSEA. The CDR3 consists of 16 residues. CDR3 DNA sequence: TGCAGCGTGGCTGGGACAGACGAAAGCTCCTACAATGAGCAGTTCTTC. Residues: CSVAGTDESSYNEQFF.

V gene TRBV30 combines with J gene TRBJ1-4; D ambiguous. Germline assignment: CDR1 GTSNPN and CDR2 SVGIG (reference sequence). The CDR3 is made up of 13 amino acids. The V end was cut by 0 bases, the J end by 0 bases, with 2 bases between. The CDR3 sequence is CAWSVSTNEKLFF. The CDR3 nucleotides read TGTGCCTGGAGTGTTTCAACTAATGAAAAACTGTTTTTT.

This clone was observed a few times. The chain links TRBV7-6 to TRBJ1-5, with a tentative D call TRBD1 (5 bases). The CDR3 covers 14 residues. In germline, CDR1 is SGHVS, CDR2 FNYEAQ. The V gene lost 6 bases and the J gene lost 4 bases, with 13 bases spanning the gap. The DNA for the CDR3 is TGTGCCAGCAGTAGAGGGGCTAGTAATCAGCCCCAGCATTTT. This codes for CASSRGASNQPQHF.

This chain uses TRBV7-3 with TRBJ1-1; D remains unclear. CDR1 and CDR2 (germline): SGHTA, FQGTGA. CDR3 length: 15 amino acids. V lost 3 bases to trimming and J lost 1 base, with 12 bases between them. CDR3 DNA sequence: TGTGCCAGCAGCTTCCCAAGAAGAACGAACACTGAAGCTTTCTTT. This gives the protein CASSFPRRTNTEAFF.